The following is a T cell receptor beta chain sequence with its context. The data were obtained in a study of cytomegalovirus exposure and HLA in healthy donors. Looking at the study overall: Of a few hundred genotyped donors, 81% grouped in the Caucasian-associated ancestry cluster.

The PCR made use of 60 Vbeta and 13 Jbeta primers. TCRdb's copy holds only in-frame clones and misses some; the assay was immunoSEQ multiplex PCR. The table lists about 190,000 clones, 75% to 85% of them singletons. The V gene's germline CDR1 is SNHLY and CDR2 FYNNEI. The V gene lost 4 bases and the J gene lost 7 bases, with 19 bases spanning the gap. This CDR3 contains 15 residues. The V gene is TRBV2, the J gene TRBJ2-5, with unresolved D. The sequenced sample consisted of PBMCs. The TCR sequence derives from a woman aged 18-29 years in good health and CMV-seropositive. The CDR3, as DNA: TGTGCCAGCAGTGGTGGCCTACCCTTAAGAGGGACCCAGTACTTC. It specifies CASSGGLPLRGTQYF.